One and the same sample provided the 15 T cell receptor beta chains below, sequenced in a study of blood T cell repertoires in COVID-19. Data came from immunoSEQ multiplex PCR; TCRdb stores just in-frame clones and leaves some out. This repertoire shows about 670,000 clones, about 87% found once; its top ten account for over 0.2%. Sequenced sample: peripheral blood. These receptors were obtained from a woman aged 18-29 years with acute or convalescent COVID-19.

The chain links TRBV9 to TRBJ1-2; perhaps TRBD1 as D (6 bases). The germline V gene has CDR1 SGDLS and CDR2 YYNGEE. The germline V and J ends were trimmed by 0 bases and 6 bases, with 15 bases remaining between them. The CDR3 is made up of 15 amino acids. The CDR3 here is CASSVEGGRHDGYTF. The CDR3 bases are TGTGCCAGCAGCGTAGAGGGGGGGCGCCATGATGGCTACACCTTC.

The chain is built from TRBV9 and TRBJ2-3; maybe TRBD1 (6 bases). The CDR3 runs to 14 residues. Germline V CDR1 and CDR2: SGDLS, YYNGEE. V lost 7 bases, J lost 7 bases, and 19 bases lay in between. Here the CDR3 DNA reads TGTGCCAGCTCCAAATCTCAGGGGCGGAATACGCAGTATTTT. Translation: CASSKSQGRNTQYF.

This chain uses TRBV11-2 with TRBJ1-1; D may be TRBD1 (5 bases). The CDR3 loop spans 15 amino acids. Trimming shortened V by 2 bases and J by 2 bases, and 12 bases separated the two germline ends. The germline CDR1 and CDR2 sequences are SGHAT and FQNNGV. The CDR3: CASSLIRGINTEAFF. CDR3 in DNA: TGTGCCAGCAGCTTAATCCGGGGGATTAACACTGAAGCTTTCTTT.

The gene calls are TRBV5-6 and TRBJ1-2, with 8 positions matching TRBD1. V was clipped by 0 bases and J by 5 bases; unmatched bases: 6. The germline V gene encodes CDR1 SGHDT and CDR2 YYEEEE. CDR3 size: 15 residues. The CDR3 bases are TGTGCCAGCAGCTTGGTCGGGCAGGGGGCGTATGGCTACACCTTC. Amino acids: CASSLVGQGAYGYTF.

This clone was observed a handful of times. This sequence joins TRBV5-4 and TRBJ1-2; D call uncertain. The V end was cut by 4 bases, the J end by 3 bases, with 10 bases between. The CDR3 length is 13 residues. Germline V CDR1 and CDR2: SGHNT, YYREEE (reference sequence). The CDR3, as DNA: TGTGCCAGCAGCCCGCGGGCCGACTATGGCTACACCTTC. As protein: CASSPRADYGYTF. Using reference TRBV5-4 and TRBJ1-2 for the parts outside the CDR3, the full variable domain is ETGVTQSPTHLIKTRGQQVTLRCSSQSGHNTVSWYQQALGQGPQFIFQYYREEENGRGNFPPRFSGLQFPNYSSELNVNALELDDSALYLCASSPRADYGYTFGSGTRLTVV.

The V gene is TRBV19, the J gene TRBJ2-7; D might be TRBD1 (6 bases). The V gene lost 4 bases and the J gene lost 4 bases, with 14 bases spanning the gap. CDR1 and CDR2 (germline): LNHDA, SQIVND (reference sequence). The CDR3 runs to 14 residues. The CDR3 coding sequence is TGTGCCAGTAGTACCACAGGGAATAGGTACGAGCAGTACTTC. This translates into CASSTTGNRYEQYF.

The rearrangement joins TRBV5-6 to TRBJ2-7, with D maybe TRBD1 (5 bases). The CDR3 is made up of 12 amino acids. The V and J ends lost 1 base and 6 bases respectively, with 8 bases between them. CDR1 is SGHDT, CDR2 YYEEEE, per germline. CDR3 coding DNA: TGTGCCAGCAGCTTGAACCAGGGCGAGCAGTACTTC. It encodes CASSLNQGEQYF.

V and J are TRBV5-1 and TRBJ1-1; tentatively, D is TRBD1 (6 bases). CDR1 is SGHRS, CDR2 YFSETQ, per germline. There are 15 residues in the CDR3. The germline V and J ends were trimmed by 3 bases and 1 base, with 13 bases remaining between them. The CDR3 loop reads CASSWNRETNTEAFF. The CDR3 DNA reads TGCGCCAGCAGCTGGAACAGGGAAACGAACACTGAAGCTTTCTTT.

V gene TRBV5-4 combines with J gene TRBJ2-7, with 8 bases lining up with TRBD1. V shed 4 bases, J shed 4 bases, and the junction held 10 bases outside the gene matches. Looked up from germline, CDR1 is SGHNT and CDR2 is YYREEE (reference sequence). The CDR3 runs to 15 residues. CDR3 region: CASSRSTGEQYEQYF. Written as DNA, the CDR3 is TGTGCCAGCAGCCGATCGACAGGGGAACAATACGAGCAGTACTTC.

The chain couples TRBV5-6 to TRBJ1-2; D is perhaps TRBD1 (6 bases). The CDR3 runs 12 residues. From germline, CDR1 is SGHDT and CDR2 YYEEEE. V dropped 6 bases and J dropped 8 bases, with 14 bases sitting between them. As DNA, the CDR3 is TGTGCCAGCACCTCAGGGGTGGGCGGCTACACCTTC. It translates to CASTSGVGGYTF.

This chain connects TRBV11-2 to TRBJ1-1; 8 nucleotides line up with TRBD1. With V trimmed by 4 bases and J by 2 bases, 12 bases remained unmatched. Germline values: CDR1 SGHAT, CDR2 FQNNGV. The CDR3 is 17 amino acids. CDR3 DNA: TGTGCCAGCAGCTCCTCGGGCAGGGGGCGGCTCAACACTGAAGCTTTCTTT. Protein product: CASSSSGRGRLNTEAFF.

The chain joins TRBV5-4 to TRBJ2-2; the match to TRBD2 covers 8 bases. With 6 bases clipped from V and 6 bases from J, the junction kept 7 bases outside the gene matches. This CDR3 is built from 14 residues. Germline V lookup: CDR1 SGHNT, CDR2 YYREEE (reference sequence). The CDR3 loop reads CASMESRGAGELFF. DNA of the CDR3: TGTGCCAGCATGGAATCGCGGGGGGCCGGGGAGCTGTTTTTT.

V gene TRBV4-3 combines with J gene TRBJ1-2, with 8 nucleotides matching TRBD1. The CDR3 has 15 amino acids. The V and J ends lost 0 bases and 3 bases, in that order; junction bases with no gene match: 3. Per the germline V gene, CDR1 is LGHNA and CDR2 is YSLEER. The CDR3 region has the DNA TGCGCCAGCAGCCAAGAGGAGACAGGGGACTATGGCTACACCTTC. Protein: CASSQEETGDYGYTF.

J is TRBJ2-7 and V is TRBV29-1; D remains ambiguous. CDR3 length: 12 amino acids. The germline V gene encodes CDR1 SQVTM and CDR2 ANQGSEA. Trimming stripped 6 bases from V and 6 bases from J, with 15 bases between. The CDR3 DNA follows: TGCAGCGTCGGTCAAGCGCCATCCGAGCAGTACTTC. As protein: CSVGQAPSEQYF.

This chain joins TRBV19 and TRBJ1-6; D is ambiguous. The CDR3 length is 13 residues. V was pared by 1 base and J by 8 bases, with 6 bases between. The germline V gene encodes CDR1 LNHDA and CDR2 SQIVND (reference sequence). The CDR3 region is CASSIGGHSPLHF. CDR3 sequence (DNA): TGTGCCAGTAGTATAGGAGGCCATTCACCCCTCCACTTT. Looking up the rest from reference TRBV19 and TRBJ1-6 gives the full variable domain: DGGITQSPKYLFRKEGQNVTLSCEQNLNHDAMYWYRQDPGQGLRLIYYSQIVNDFQKGDIAEGYSVSREKKESFPLTVTSAQKNPTAFYLCASSIGGHSPLHFGNGTRLTVT.